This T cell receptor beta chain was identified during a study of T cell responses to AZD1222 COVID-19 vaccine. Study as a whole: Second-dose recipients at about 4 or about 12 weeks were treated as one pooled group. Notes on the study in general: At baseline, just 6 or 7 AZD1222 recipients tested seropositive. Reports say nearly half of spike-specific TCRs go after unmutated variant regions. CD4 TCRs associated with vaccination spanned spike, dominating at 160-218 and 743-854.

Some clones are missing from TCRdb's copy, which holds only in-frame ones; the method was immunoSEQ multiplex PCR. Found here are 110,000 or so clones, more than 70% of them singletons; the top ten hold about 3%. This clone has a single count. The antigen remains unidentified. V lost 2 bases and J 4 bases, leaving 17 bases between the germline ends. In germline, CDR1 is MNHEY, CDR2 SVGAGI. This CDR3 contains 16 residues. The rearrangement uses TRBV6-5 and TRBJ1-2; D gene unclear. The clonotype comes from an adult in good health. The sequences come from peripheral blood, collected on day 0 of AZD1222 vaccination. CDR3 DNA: TGTGCCAGCAGTTACACCCTCTCGGCCGACGTCTATGGCTACACCTTC. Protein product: CASSYTLSADVYGYTF.